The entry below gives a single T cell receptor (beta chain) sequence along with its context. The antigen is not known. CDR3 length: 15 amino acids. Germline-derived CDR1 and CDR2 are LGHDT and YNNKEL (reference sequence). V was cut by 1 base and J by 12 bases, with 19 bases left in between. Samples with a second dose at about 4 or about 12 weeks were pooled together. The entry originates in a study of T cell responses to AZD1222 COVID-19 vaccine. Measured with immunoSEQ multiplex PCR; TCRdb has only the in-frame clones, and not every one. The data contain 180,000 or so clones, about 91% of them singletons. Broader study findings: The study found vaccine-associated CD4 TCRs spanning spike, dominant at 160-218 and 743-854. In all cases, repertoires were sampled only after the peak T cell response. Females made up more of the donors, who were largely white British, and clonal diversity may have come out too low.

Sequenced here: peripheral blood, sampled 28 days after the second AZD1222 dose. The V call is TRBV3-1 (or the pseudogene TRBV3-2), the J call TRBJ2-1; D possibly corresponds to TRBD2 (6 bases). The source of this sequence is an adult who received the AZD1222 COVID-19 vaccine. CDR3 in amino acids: CASSQGDSGLSRQFF. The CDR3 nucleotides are TGTGCCAGCAGCCAAGGGGATAGCGGCCTAAGCAGGCAGTTCTTC.